The rows below give T cell receptor beta chains drawn from one sample of a study of T cell repertoires in cytomegalovirus infection. TCRdb re-called the reads through MiXCR, storing one row per CDR3 protein. The table has approximately 630,000 distinct CDR3 sequences, 20% to 25% seen once. The sequenced material came from CD8+ T cells from PBMCs. The receptor source for this set is a human donor in good health (CMV status not recorded). Some clones in this sample may be carry-over from other donors' samples. Each CDR3 is given with its conserved first and last residue. A D gene is named only where the DNA matches it firmly. Size is stated for part of the rows, as once, few or many counts, or as a class when the clone is expanded.

many,TRBJ1-2,18,NA,TRBV7-8,CASSSPQGSPDPNYGYTF,TGTGCCAGCAGCTCCCCTCAAGGGTCCCCAGACCCTAACTATGGCTACACCTTC
few,TRBJ2-5,19,TRBD1,TRBV27,CASSFPPAVTRGYQETQYF,TGTGCCAGCAGTTTCCCCCCGGCAGTCACCAGGGGGTACCAAGAGACCCAGTACTTC
many,TRBJ2-7,14,NA,TRBV6-2/TRBV6-3,CASSTLKEMGEQYF,TGTGCCAGCAGTACACTGAAGGAAATGGGCGAGCAGTACTTC
few,TRBJ1-1,16,NA,TRBV27,CASSLSYRASVTEAFF,TGTGCCAGCAGTTTATCGTACAGGGCTAGCGTCACTGAAGCTTTCTTT
NA,TRBJ1-6,17,NA,TRBV14,CASSQVRQGPYNSPLHF,TGTGCCAGCAGCCAAGTAAGGCAGGGGCCCTATAATTCACCCCTCCACTTT
NA,TRBJ2-1,14,NA,TRBV2,CASSEWGTYNEQFF,TGTGCCAGCAGTGAATGGGGAACTTACAATGAGCAGTTCTTC
few,TRBJ2-1,15,NA,TRBV29-1,CSVEEDGVPLYEQFF,TGCAGCGTTGAAGAAGATGGTGTCCCTTTGTATGAGCAGTTCTTC
NA,TRBJ1-1,12,NA,TRBV10-2,CASSEKNTEAFF,TGCGCCAGCAGCGAAAAGAACACTGAAGCTTTCTTT
NA,TRBJ2-3,14,NA,TRBV12-3/TRBV12-4,CASSRRVATDTQYF,TGTGCCAGCAGTCGTAGGGTGGCCACAGATACGCAGTATTTT
NA,TRBJ1-2,15,NA,TRBV14,CASSQESQSFFGYTF,TGTGCCAGCAGCCAAGAGTCACAATCTTTTTTTGGCTACACCTTC
NA,TRBJ1-1,13,TRBD1,TRBV29-1,CSTQGGENTEAFF,TGCAGCACTCAGGGGGGAGAGAACACTGAAGCTTTCTTT
NA,TRBJ1-2,15,NA,TRBV3-1,CASSQDKHHFYGYTF,TGTGCCAGCAGCCAAGATAAACATCATTTCTATGGCTACACCTTC
NA,TRBJ1-1,14,NA,TRBV13,CASSSFSVNTEAFF,TGTGCCAGCAGCTCGTTTTCGGTGAACACTGAAGCTTTCTTT
few,TRBJ2-3,15,NA,TRBV7-6,CASSTRMRGDDTQYF,TGTGCCAGCAGCACAAGGATGCGGGGCGACGATACGCAGTATTTT
few,TRBJ1-1,13,NA,TRBV9,CASSSLGRTEAFF,TGTGCCAGCAGCTCCCTGGGACGCACTGAAGCTTTCTTT
NA,TRBJ1-2,15,TRBD1,TRBV14,CASSLRQGANYGYTF,TGTGCCAGCAGCCTGCGCCAGGGGGCCAACTATGGCTACACCTTC
many,TRBJ2-3,15,NA,TRBV7-2,CASSARIKTTDTQYF,TGTGCCAGCAGCGCCCGGATCAAAACCACAGATACGCAGTATTTT
NA,TRBJ2-2,13,NA,TRBV12-3/TRBV12-4,CASTWGNTGELFF,TGTGCCAGCACCTGGGGAAACACCGGGGAGCTGTTTTTT
NA,TRBJ2-3,18,TRBD2,TRBV6-2/TRBV6-3,CASSSGDSGAINTDTQYF,TGTGCCAGCAGCTCCGGCGACAGCGGGGCCATCAACACAGATACGCAGTATTTT
NA,TRBJ2-1,14,TRBD2,TRBV27,CASSQAGTSHEQFF,TGTGCCAGCAGTCAAGCCGGGACTAGCCATGAGCAGTTCTTC
many,TRBJ2-1,12,NA,TRBV12-3/TRBV12-4,CASGGTPQEQFF,TGTGCCAGCGGCGGGACTCCTCAAGAGCAGTTCTTC
NA,TRBJ2-2,15,NA,TRBV4-2,CASSPEGINTGELFF,TGTGCCAGCAGCCCCGAAGGGATAAACACCGGGGAGCTGTTTTTT
NA,TRBJ1-6,16,TRBD1,TRBV5-5,CTSSETGGVYNSPLHF,TGTACCAGCAGCGAAACAGGGGGCGTCTATAATTCACCCCTCCACTTT
NA,TRBJ2-7,13,NA,TRBV5-1,CASSLEAEGEQYF,TGCGCCAGCAGCTTGGAGGCTGAGGGGGAGCAGTACTTC
NA,TRBJ2-1,15,TRBD2,TRBV7-3,CASREGLAHNNEQFF,TGTGCCAGCAGAGAGGGACTAGCGCATAACAATGAGCAGTTCTTC
many,TRBJ2-7,13,TRBD1,TRBV10-2,CASSRDRAYEQYF,TGCGCCAGCAGCCGGGACAGGGCTTACGAGCAGTACTTC
NA,TRBJ1-2,16,TRBD1,TRBV11-2,CASSYPGQGDPYGYTF,TGTGCCAGCAGCTACCCGGGACAGGGGGATCCCTATGGCTACACCTTC
NA,TRBJ2-1,13,NA,TRBV12-3/TRBV12-4,CASSPPLGEEQFF,TGTGCCAGCAGTCCCCCGCTAGGCGAGGAGCAGTTCTTC
NA,TRBJ1-2,13,TRBD1,TRBV5-3,CASSDEGAYGYTF,TGTGCCAGCAGCGACGAGGGGGCTTATGGCTACACCTTC
many,TRBJ2-1,16,TRBD1,TRBV20-1,CRANLDREDSYNEQFF,TGCAGGGCAAACCTGGACAGGGAAGACTCCTACAATGAGCAGTTCTTC
few,TRBJ2-1,14,TRBD2,TRBV27,CASSQASGAGEQFF,TGTGCCAGCAGTCAGGCTAGCGGGGCGGGTGAGCAGTTCTTC
NA,TRBJ2-3,16,TRBD2,TRBV7-9,CASSDPGGASTDTQYF,TGTGCCAGCAGCGACCCCGGGGGGGCCTCGACAGATACGCAGTATTTT
few,TRBJ2-1,11,NA,TRBV7-9,CASSLERVRLF,TGTGCCAGCAGCTTAGAGAGAGTACGGCTCTTC
many,TRBJ2-3,15,TRBD2,TRBV10-3,CAISDRGGHTDTQYF,TGTGCCATCAGTGATCGCGGGGGGCACACAGATACGCAGTATTTT
NA,TRBJ1-2,13,TRBD1,TRBV28,CASSRDRGEGYTF,TGTGCCAGCAGCCGTGACAGGGGGGAAGGCTACACCTTC
few,TRBJ1-1,17,TRBD1,TRBV5-1,CASSLGDRETDRTEAFF,TGCGCCAGCAGCTTGGGGGACAGGGAGACTGATCGGACTGAAGCTTTCTTT
few,TRBJ2-1,15,TRBD2,TRBV6-1,CATLTSGGQYNEQFF,TGTGCCACCCTGACTAGCGGGGGGCAATACAATGAGCAGTTCTTC
few,TRBJ2-2,13,NA,TRBV29-1,CSVPLRANGELFF,TGCAGCGTCCCCCTTCGGGCTAACGGGGAGCTGTTTTTT
few,TRBJ2-1,15,TRBD2,TRBV7-9,CASSASGVSYNEQFF,TGTGCCAGCAGCGCTAGCGGGGTCTCCTACAATGAGCAGTTCTTC